This T cell receptor (beta chain) was identified during a study of T cell repertoires in cytomegalovirus infection. About the study: Both CMV infection and a matching HLA type were indicated by public TCR beta signatures.

Broader study findings: Cumulative frequency of public TCR beta families picked out carriers of CMV plus the relevant HLA. It was HLA-C-restricted CMV-specific TCR beta clonotypes that dominated the response ex vivo.

This CDR3 region has 15 residues. V shed 0 bases and J shed 4 bases, with 13 bases lying between them. Germline assignment: CDR1 SGDLS and CDR2 YYNGEE. Regarding this clonotype: Its antigen is undetermined.

Each CDR3 protein gets one entry after TCRdb re-called the reads with MiXCR. The sample consists of about 360,000 distinct CDR3 sequences, over 15% of them appearing once. The chain joins TRBV9 to TRBJ1-2, with TRBD1 as a possible D gene (5 bases). The receptor was derived from a human donor in good health (CMV status not recorded). Some clones in this sample may be carry-over from other donors' samples. The sequenced material came from PBMCs. Here the CDR3 DNA reads TGTGCCAGCAGCGTAGAGTGGGGGACGGGCTATGGCTACACCTTC. Encoded protein: CASSVEWGTGYGYTF. Variable domain in full (rest from reference TRBV9 and TRBJ1-2): DSGVTQTPKHLITATGQRVTLRCSPRSGDLSVYWYQQSLDQGLQFLIQYYNGEERAKGNILERFSAQQFPDLHSELNLSSLELGDSALYFCASSVEWGTGYGYTFGSGTRLTVV.